The subject of this entry is one T cell receptor beta chain. In this sample, this clone turned up once. The antigen this receptor binds is unknown. Qualities for individual bases were not recorded, and no much larger clone is one base off. V and J lose 1 base and 3 bases, and a span of 19 bases separates them. Inclusive of the bounding cysteine and phenylalanine, the CDR3 is 19 residues long. Solely the CDR3 DNA is kept, with 57 bases framed from the first base. The germline V gene encodes CDR1 SGHDN and CDR2 FVKESK. The Quick-DNA Microprep Kit was used to extract genomic DNA from the sorted cells. Amplification of TCRbeta DNA was done with the immunoSEQ hsTCRbeta kit, following the protocol from the manufacturer. An Illumina MiSeq instrument was used to sequence the TCRbeta libraries. Regarding the original processing steps: After out-of-frame sequences were removed, 2,204,828 distinct TCRbeta sequences remained, averaging roughly 67,000 per individual. Two values were used to score each individual: the count of around 150 previously reported CMV-associated TCRbeta sequences and the total count of productive distinct TCRbeta sequences. A beta-binomial model was reimplemented in Python, and scikit-learn random forests with default parameters were trained on data from the US cohort. Classifier performance on the Belgian cohort was summarized as median AUC with percentile confidence intervals calculated over 10,000 bootstrap iterations. The table comes from immuneACCESS by way of TCRdb, which keeps in-frame sequences with V and J called. Part of the clones is missing from these tables; in studies checked, under half for an unresolved V gene and the rest for unknown reasons. The V and J calls and clone size were taken over from that table, and D and trimming were inferred from the DNA. Present in this sample are 45,000 to 60,000 clones, about three quarters of which were seen just once. The ten largest account for about 1.5% of the sample.

The sample belongs to a study of memory CD4+ T cells and cytomegalovirus serostatus (dated by TCRdb to the late 2010s). Regarding the research as a whole: The roughly 35 healthy Belgian adults in the cohort included 9 who were CMV seropositive and approximately 25 who were CMV seronegative. To replicate a published TCR-based CMV serostatus classifier, the study sequenced CD4+ memory TCRbeta repertoires from a Belgian cohort whose cytomegalovirus serostatus was known. Points the paper makes about the study in general: Results were interpreted as suggesting that the CMV-associated TCR signature is largely present in the CD4+ memory repertoire. Only CD4+CD45RO+ memory cells were sequenced, in contrast to the original study, in which naive and memory CD4+ and CD8+ populations were covered. A median bootstrapped AUC of around 0.95 with a 95% CI of 0.76-1.00 was achieved on the Belgian cohort by the original-framework classifier. For predicting CMV serostatus, the median bootstrapped AUC was 0.95 using the original framework and about 0.9 using a US-trained random forest. Among the 150 to 200 previously reported CMV-associated TCRbeta sequences, some 62 showed up in the CD4+ memory repertoires, with each one found in between one and five individuals.

A FACSAria II was used to sort memory CD4+ T cells, defined as single viable CD3+CD4+CD8-CD45RO+ cells. To determine CMV serostatus, a Roche Elecsys assay was used that detects serum IgG against CMV pp150, pp28, p38 and p52. After thawing, total CD4+ T cells were enriched by positive selection with CD4 magnetic microbeads. Samples originated from another study that specifically interrogated the CD4+ T cell memory repertoire. Peripheral blood mononuclear cells were isolated and cryopreserved according to standard operating procedures, and serum was stored at -80 degrees C. The staining used CD3-PerCP (BW264/56), CD4-APC (RPA-T4), CD45RO-PE (UCHT1) and CD8-Pacific Orange (3B5) antibodies, and Sytox blue was used to exclude non-viable cells.

The material sequenced was memory CD4+ T cells from blood. This receptor was taken from an adult in good health and CMV-seropositive. The V gene is TRBV14 and the J gene is TRBJ1-6; possibly the D gene is TRBD1, per 5 matching bases. CDR3 reads: CASSQGLGQGRYYNSPLHF. In nucleotide form, the sequence is TGTGCCAGCAGCCAAGGCCTCGGGCAGGGTCGGTACTATAATTCACCCCTCCACTTT. Outside the CDR3, residues come from the reference TRBV14 and TRBJ1-6 proteins, so the full variable domain is: EAGVTQFPSHSVIEKGQTVTLRCDPISGHDNLYWYRRVMGKEIKFLLHFVKESKQDESGMPNNRFLAERTGGTYSTLKVQPAELEDSGVYFCASSQGLGQGRYYNSPLHFGNGTRLTVT.